Below are 26 T cell receptor beta chains sequenced from a single sample in a study of shared clonotypes between healthy human individuals. Naive CD8 cells lacked CD45RO and underwent positive selection for CCR7, leaving out terminally differentiated effector memory CD45RA+ cells. Generated by immunoSEQ multiplex PCR, the TCRdb table keeps only in-frame clones and is missing some. Among 800,000 to 950,000 clones listed, roughly 96% were seen once. The sequenced sample consisted of naive CD8+ T cells sorted from blood. The receptors were gathered from a young man in good health.

There are a few counts of this clone. Distinct nucleotide sequences in the sample also encode this CDR3. This chain joins TRBV27 and TRBJ2-1, with unresolved D. Trimming shortened V by 3 bases and J by 3 bases, and 6 bases separated the two germline ends. Germline CDR1 reads MNHEY; CDR2 reads SMNVEV (reference sequence). The CDR3 spans 13 residues. The CDR3 loop reads CASSFGVYNEQFF. The CDR3 nucleotides are TGTGCCAGCAGTTTTGGGGTCTACAATGAGCAGTTCTTC.

The gene calls are TRBV6-5 and TRBJ2-1; D may be TRBD2 (6 bases). Per germline, CDR1 MNHEY and CDR2 SVGAGI. The CDR3 covers 14 residues. V lost 2 bases to trimming and J lost 5 bases, with 10 bases between them. Written as DNA, the CDR3 is TGTGCCAGCAGTTACACTAGCAGCCACAATGAGCAGTTCTTC. Translating gives CASSYTSSHNEQFF.

This sequence joins TRBV10-3 and TRBJ2-1, with 7 bases fitting TRBD2. The CDR3 is 14 residues long. Germline assignment: CDR1 ENHRY and CDR2 SYGVKD. The V segment lost 3 bases and the J segment 6 bases; nucleotides outside the gene matches: 5. The CDR3 region is CAISDMAGVNEQFF. In DNA, the CDR3 is TGTGCCATCAGTGACATGGCGGGAGTCAATGAGCAGTTCTTC.

J is TRBJ2-7 and V is TRBV5-5, with 11 bases matching TRBD2. Germline values: CDR1 SGHKS, CDR2 YYEKEE (reference sequence). The CDR3 spans 14 residues. After removal of 0 bases from V and 7 bases from J, the junction contained 3 bases not matched to a gene. CDR3 DNA: TGTGCCAGCAGCTTGGTAGCGGGAGGGAGTGAGCAGTACTTC. Translating it yields CASSLVAGGSEQYF. Based on the CDR3 plus reference TRBV5-5 and TRBJ2-7, the full variable domain is DAGVTQSPTHLIKTRGQQVTLRCSPISGHKSVSWYQQVLGQGPQFIFQYYEKEERGRGNFPDRFSARQFPNYSSELNVNALLLGDSALYLCASSLVAGGSEQYFGPGTRLTVT.

V usage is TRBV6-6 and J usage is TRBJ2-2, with D hard to call. The germline V gene has CDR1 MNHNY and CDR2 SVGAGI (reference sequence). The CDR3 is 15 amino acids. V dropped 2 bases and J dropped 6 bases, with 13 bases sitting between them. The CDR3 DNA reads as TGTGCCAGCAGTTACGAAGCTGCGGATCCCGGGGAGCTGTTTTTT. Its translation: CASSYEAADPGELFF.

This chain joins TRBV5-8 and TRBJ2-7; 9 nucleotides align to TRBD1. Germline CDR1 reads SGHTS; CDR2 reads YDEGEE. V lost 4 bases and J lost 4; bases outside the gene matches: 15. The CDR3 consists of 17 residues. CDR3 in DNA: TGTGCCAGCAGCCTCACAGGGGGCCGGCCGGGGGATTACGAGCAGTACTTC. Its protein is CASSLTGGRPGDYEQYF.

The count of this clone is one. The rearrangement joins TRBV20-1 to TRBJ2-7, with D uncertain. The germline V gene encodes CDR1 DFQATT and CDR2 SNEGSKA (reference sequence). The V gene lost 2 bases and the J gene lost 6 bases, with 8 bases spanning the gap. CDR3 length: 11 amino acids. The CDR3 sequence is CSARRVGEQYF. The CDR3 nucleotides are TGCAGTGCTAGAAGGGTCGGCGAGCAGTACTTC.

The V and J genes are TRBV9 and TRBJ2-3; the D is unclear. Trimming took off 0 bases at V and 3 bases at J, with 5 bases between the two ends. CDR1 and CDR2 (germline): SGDLS, YYNGEE. This CDR3 spans 13 amino acids. DNA for the CDR3: TGTGCCAGCAGCGTAGCTAATACAGATACGCAGTATTTT. The encoded protein is CASSVANTDTQYF. Full variable domain (rest looked up from reference TRBV9 and TRBJ2-3): DSGVTQTPKHLITATGQRVTLRCSPRSGDLSVYWYQQSLDQGLQFLIQYYNGEERAKGNILERFSAQQFPDLHSELNLSSLELGDSALYFCASSVANTDTQYFGPGTRLTVL.

The V call is TRBV27, the J call TRBJ2-5; possible D gene TRBD1, 5 bases. V gave up 5 bases and J gave up 7 bases, with 11 bases separating them. Germline values: CDR1 MNHEY, CDR2 SMNVEV (reference sequence). The length of the CDR3 is 12 residues. CDR3 nucleotide sequence: TGTGCCAGCAGTCACCAGGGTTCGACCCAGTACTTC. Amino acid sequence: CASSHQGSTQYF.

Comment on this clone: This sample also contains other DNA sequences that code for the same CDR3. The chain uses TRBV4-1 and TRBJ2-7, with TRBD2 matching over 10 bases. The CDR3 length is 15 residues. From germline, CDR1 is MGHRA and CDR2 YSYEKL. The ends lost 0 bases at V and 3 bases at J; junction bases unmatched: 2. The CDR3 DNA is TGCGCCAGCAGCCAAGAGCTAGCGGGGGTCTACGAGCAGTACTTC. Residues: CASSQELAGVYEQYF.

This chain connects TRBV2 to TRBJ2-3; TRBD1 or TRBD2 may be the D gene (6 bases each). CDR1 is SNHLY, CDR2 FYNNEI, per germline. V lost 6 bases to trimming and J lost 7 bases, with 26 bases between them. This CDR3 spans 17 amino acids. This CDR3 is CASSPPQGWAGPYTQYF. CDR3 coding DNA: TGTGCCAGCAGCCCACCCCAGGGGTGGGCGGGACCATATACGCAGTATTTT.

The rearrangement links TRBV29-1 to TRBJ2-7, with D unresolved. The CDR3 is 13 residues long. V was cut by 4 bases and J by 3 bases, with 13 bases left in between. CDR1 SQVTM and CDR2 ANQGSEA come from the germline V gene. The CDR3: CSVVFSWDYEQYF. The CDR3 region has the DNA TGCAGCGTTGTGTTTTCCTGGGACTACGAGCAGTACTTC.

The V gene is TRBV11-2, the J gene TRBJ2-1, with a tentative D call TRBD2 (6 bases). Germline loops: CDR1 SGHAT, CDR2 FQNNGV. Trimming stripped 4 bases from V and 15 bases from J, with 19 bases between. CDR3 length equals 13 residues. Written as DNA, the CDR3 is TGTGCCAGCAGCTCCCCATCGGAGGGGATACTGTTCTTC. Protein: CASSSPSEGILFF. Complete variable domain (other parts from reference TRBV11-2 and TRBJ2-1): EAGVAQSPRYKIIEKRQSVAFWCNPISGHATLYWYQQILGQGPKLLIQFQNNGVVDDSQLPKDRFSAERLKGVDSTLKIQPAKLEDSAVYLCASSSPSEGILFFGPGTRLTVL.

The chain joins TRBV6-5 to TRBJ2-7, with 8 bases lining up with TRBD1. Trimming took 6 bases from V and 1 from J; bases not matched to a gene: 8. CDR1 is MNHEY and CDR2 is SVGAGI in the germline V gene. The CDR3 contains 15 residues. CDR3 region: CASSNRGVGSYEQYF. CDR3 DNA sequence: TGTGCCAGCAGCAACAGGGGGGTAGGTTCCTACGAGCAGTACTTC.

The chain uses TRBV7-9 and TRBJ2-1; 12 nucleotides agree with TRBD2. J lost 15 bases, V lost 5 bases, and 14 bases had no gene match. CDR1 and CDR2 from the germline V gene are SEHNR and FQNEAQ (reference sequence). The CDR3 contains 15 residues. The CDR3 DNA reads TGTGCCAGCAGCCCAATCGGGACTAGCGGGTGGGGTGCGTTCTTC. Its protein is CASSPIGTSGWGAFF.

The chain employs TRBV10-3 and TRBJ2-2; TRBD1 matches at 7 bases. The CDR3 is 14 residues long. Germline lookup yields CDR1 ENHRY and CDR2 SYGVKD. The V gene end was trimmed by 9 bases and the J gene end by 0 bases; junction bases not matched to a gene: 4. The CDR3 nucleotides are TGTGCCATTTTCGGGACAGCGAACACCGGGGAGCTGTTTTTT. Translated: CAIFGTANTGELFF.

This clone was counted once. The chain uses TRBV7-9 and TRBJ2-3, with 12 bases aligning to TRBD2. CDR3 length: 16 amino acids. Germline V gene sequence: CDR1 SEHNR, CDR2 FQNEAQ (reference sequence). V trimming: 3 bases; J trimming: 5 bases; junction bases outside the gene matches: 6. For the CDR3, the DNA is TGTGCCAGCAGCTTCCGGCCGGGACTAGCGGGAGATACGCAGTATTTT. Protein product: CASSFRPGLAGDTQYF.

The chain has TRBV18 and TRBJ2-1, with D hard to call. Germline V gene lookup returns CDR1 KGHSH and CDR2 LQKENI. The CDR3 runs 15 residues. The V and J ends lost 6 bases and 1 base respectively, with 13 bases between them. Here the CDR3 DNA reads TGTGCCAGCTCGACCGGTAGGCCTTCCTACAATGAGCAGTTCTTC. It yields the protein CASSTGRPSYNEQFF.

The chain combines TRBV6-5 with TRBJ1-1; D possibly corresponds to TRBD1 (6 bases). V lost 5 bases and J lost 1, with 8 bases in between. The CDR3 extends over 13 amino acids. CDR1 is MNHEY and CDR2 is SVGAGI in the germline V gene. The CDR3 DNA is TGTGCCAGCAGTAAGGGACAGAACACTGAAGCTTTCTTT. Encoded protein: CASSKGQNTEAFF.

This sequence joins TRBV9 and TRBJ2-2, with D unresolved. Trimming stripped 0 bases from V and 4 bases from J, with 7 bases between. This CDR3 comprises 14 residues. The germline V gene encodes CDR1 SGDLS and CDR2 YYNGEE. In nucleotides, the CDR3 is TGTGCCAGCAGCGTAGTGCATTCCACCGGGGAGCTGTTTTTT. Amino acid sequence: CASSVVHSTGELFF.

V usage is TRBV7-9 and J usage is TRBJ2-3; no clear D gene. From germline, CDR1 is SEHNR and CDR2 FQNEAQ (reference sequence). V shed 3 bases and J shed 0 bases, with 4 bases lying between them. CDR3 length equals 13 residues. CDR3 bases: TGTGCCAGCAGCTTCGTGAGCACAGATACGCAGTATTTT. It is translated as CASSFVSTDTQYF.

For the CDR3, the DNA is TGTGCCACCAGCAGAGTTTGGGGAGACGCAGATACGCAGTATTTT. Its protein is CATSRVWGDADTQYF. V and J are TRBV15 and TRBJ2-3; possible D gene TRBD2, 5 bases. The V gene's germline CDR1 is LNHNV and CDR2 YYDKDF (reference sequence). V dropped 1 base and J dropped 4 bases, with 12 bases sitting between them. CDR3 length: 15 residues.

A single count supports this clone. The chain joins TRBV5-8 to TRBJ2-7; no reliable D call. Germline V gene data show CDR1 as SGHTS and CDR2 as YDEGEE. The CDR3 extends over 12 amino acids. V lost 1 base to trimming and J lost 1 base, with 3 bases between them. CDR3 DNA sequence: TGTGCCAGCAGCTTGCCTTCCTACGAGCAGTACTTC. Translated, it gives CASSLPSYEQYF. The full variable domain, completed using reference TRBV5-8 and TRBJ2-7, is EAGVTQSPTHLIKTRGQQATLRCSPISGHTSVYWYQQALGLGLQFLLWYDEGEERNRGNFPPRFSGRQFPNYSSELNVNALELEDSALYLCASSLPSYEQYFGPGTRLTVT.

This clone was observed a single time. This rearrangement joins TRBV27 to TRBJ2-7, with D unclear. The germline V and J ends were trimmed by 4 bases and 0 bases, with 7 bases remaining between them. The CDR3 runs 13 residues. Germline V gene lookup returns CDR1 MNHEY and CDR2 SMNVEV (reference sequence). The chain's CDR3 is CASSSLLSYEQYF. DNA of the CDR3: TGTGCCAGCAGTTCTCTCCTCTCCTACGAGCAGTACTTC.

This rearrangement joins TRBV9 to TRBJ2-7; D possibly matches TRBD1 or TRBD2 (5 bases each). The CDR3 length is 14 residues. Between the trimmed V and J ends, which lost 2 bases and 4 bases, there was a span of 13 bases. Germline lookup yields CDR1 SGDLS and CDR2 YYNGEE. The CDR3 is CASSVGALGYEQYF. CDR3 DNA: TGTGCCAGCAGCGTCGGGGCCCTTGGATACGAGCAGTACTTC.

The chain employs TRBV14 and TRBJ1-3; D not certain. Trimming shortened V by 11 bases and J by 4 bases, and 12 bases separated the two germline ends. There are 12 residues in the CDR3. CDR1 and CDR2 from the germline V gene are SGHDN and FVKESK. This chain's CDR3 is CAVADPGNTIYF. The CDR3 DNA sequence: TGTGCCGTGGCAGATCCAGGAAACACCATATATTTT. Based on the CDR3 plus reference TRBV14 and TRBJ1-3, the full variable domain is EAGVTQFPSHSVIEKGQTVTLRCDPISGHDNLYWYRRVMGKEIKFLLHFVKESKQDESGMPNNRFLAERTGGTYSTLKVQPAELEDSGVYFCAVADPGNTIYFGEGSWLTVV.